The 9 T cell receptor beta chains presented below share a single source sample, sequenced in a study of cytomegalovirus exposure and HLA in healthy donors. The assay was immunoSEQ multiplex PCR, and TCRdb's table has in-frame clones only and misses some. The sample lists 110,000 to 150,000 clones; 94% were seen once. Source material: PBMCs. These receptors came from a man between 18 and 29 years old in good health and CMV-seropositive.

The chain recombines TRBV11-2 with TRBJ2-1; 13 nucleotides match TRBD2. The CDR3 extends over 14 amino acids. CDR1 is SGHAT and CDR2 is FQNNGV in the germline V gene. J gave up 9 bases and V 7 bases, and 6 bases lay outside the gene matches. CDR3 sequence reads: CASNLLAGGTEQFF. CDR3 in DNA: TGTGCCAGCAACCTACTAGCGGGAGGGACTGAGCAGTTCTTC.

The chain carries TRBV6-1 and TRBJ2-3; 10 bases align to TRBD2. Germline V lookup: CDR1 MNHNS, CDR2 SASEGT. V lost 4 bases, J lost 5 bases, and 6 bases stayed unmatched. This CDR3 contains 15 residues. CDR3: CASSVMVAGGDTQYF. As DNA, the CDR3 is TGTGCCAGCAGTGTAATGGTAGCGGGAGGAGATACGCAGTATTTT.

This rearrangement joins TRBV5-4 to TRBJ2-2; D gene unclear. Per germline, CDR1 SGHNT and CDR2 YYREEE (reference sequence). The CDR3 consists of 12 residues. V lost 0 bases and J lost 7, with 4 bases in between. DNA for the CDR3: TGTGCCAGCAGCTTGGTCGGCGGGGAGCTGTTTTTT. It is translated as CASSLVGGELFF.

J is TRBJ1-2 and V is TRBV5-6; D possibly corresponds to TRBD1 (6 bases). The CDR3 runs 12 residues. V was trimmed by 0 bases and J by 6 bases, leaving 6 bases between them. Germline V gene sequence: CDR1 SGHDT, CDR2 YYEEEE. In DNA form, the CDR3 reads TGTGCCAGCAGCTTGGGACAGGATGGCTACACCTTC. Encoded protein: CASSLGQDGYTF.

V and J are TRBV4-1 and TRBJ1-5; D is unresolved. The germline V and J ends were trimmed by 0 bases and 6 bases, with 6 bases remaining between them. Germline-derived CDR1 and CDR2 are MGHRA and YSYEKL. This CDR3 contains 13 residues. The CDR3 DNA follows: TGCGCCAGCAGCCAAGACGGTAGTCAGCCCCAGCATTTT. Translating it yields CASSQDGSQPQHF.

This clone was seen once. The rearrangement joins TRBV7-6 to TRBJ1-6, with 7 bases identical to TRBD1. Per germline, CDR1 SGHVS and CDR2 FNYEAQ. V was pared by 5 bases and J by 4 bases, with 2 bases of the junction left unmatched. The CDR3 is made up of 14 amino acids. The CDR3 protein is CASSRGQYNSPLHF. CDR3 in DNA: TGTGCCAGCAGCCGGGGACAGTATAATTCACCCCTCCACTTT.

CDR3 residues: CASSPQTSGRYSDTQYF. For the CDR3, the DNA is TGTGCCAGCTCACCACAGACTAGCGGGAGATATTCAGATACGCAGTATTTT. This chain connects TRBV18 to TRBJ2-3, with TRBD2 matching over 12 bases. The junction had 6 bases not matched to a gene; V was cut back by 1 base and J by 4 bases. Germline CDR1 and CDR2: KGHSH and LQKENI. The CDR3 runs 17 residues.

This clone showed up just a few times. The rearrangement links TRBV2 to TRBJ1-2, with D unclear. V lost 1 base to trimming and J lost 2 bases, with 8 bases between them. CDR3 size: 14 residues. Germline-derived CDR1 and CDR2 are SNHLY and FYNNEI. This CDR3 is CASSEDVTNYGYTF. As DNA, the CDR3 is TGTGCCAGCAGTGAAGATGTCACAAACTATGGCTACACCTTC.

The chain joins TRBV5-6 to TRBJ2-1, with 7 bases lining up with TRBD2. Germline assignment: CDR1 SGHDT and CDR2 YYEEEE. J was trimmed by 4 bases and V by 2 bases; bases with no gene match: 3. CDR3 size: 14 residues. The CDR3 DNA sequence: TGTGCCAGCAGCTTAAGCGGGGAGTACAATGAGCAGTTCTTC. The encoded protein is CASSLSGEYNEQFF.